The rows below give T cell receptor beta chains drawn from one sample of a study of cytomegalovirus exposure and HLA in healthy donors. TCRdb's table, derived via immunoSEQ multiplex PCR, lists solely in-frame clones and lacks some. Altogether around 170,000 clones are present, around 80% being singletons, with the ten largest covering 1.5% to 1.7%. Sequenced input: PBMCs. The receptor set was obtained from a man aged 40-50 years in good health and CMV-seronegative. Each CDR3 is given with its conserved first and last residue. D genes are given only for firm matches. The listing skips clone size in some rows; elsewhere it reads once, few, many or a size class.

clone_size: once
d_call: NA
v_call: TRBV9
j_call: TRBJ2-3
cdr3_aa: CASSVAGTSTDTQYF
cdr3_nt: TGTGCCAGCAGCGTAGCCGGGACTAGCACAGATACGCAGTATTTT

clone_size: NA
d_call: NA
v_call: TRBV9
j_call: TRBJ1-3
cdr3_aa: CASSVGQSRGNTIYF
cdr3_nt: TGTGCCAGCAGCGTAGGTCAGTCCCGTGGAAACACCATATATTTT

clone_size: NA
d_call: TRBD1
v_call: TRBV4-1
j_call: TRBJ2-1
cdr3_aa: CASSQMGQGNNEQFF
cdr3_nt: TGCGCCAGCAGCCAAATGGGACAGGGCAACAATGAGCAGTTCTTC

clone_size: NA
d_call: TRBD1
v_call: TRBV7-2
j_call: TRBJ1-5
cdr3_aa: CASSLDGQGARQPQHF
cdr3_nt: TGTGCCAGCAGCTTAGATGGTCAGGGGGCGAGACAGCCCCAGCATTTT

clone_size: NA
d_call: NA
v_call: TRBV7-9
j_call: TRBJ2-5
cdr3_aa: CASSSSLLAEVQETQYF
cdr3_nt: TGTGCCAGCAGCTCGTCACTCCTAGCAGAGGTACAAGAGACCCAGTACTTC

clone_size: NA
d_call: TRBD1
v_call: TRBV5-4
j_call: TRBJ1-3
cdr3_aa: CAPRRSDRGHTIYF
cdr3_nt: TGTGCCCCCCGCCGCTCTGACAGGGGTCACACCATATATTTT

clone_size: NA
d_call: TRBD1
v_call: TRBV4-2
j_call: TRBJ1-4
cdr3_aa: CASSSTGVLSEKLFF
cdr3_nt: TGTGCCAGCAGCTCGACAGGGGTTCTAAGTGAAAAACTGTTTTTT

clone_size: NA
d_call: NA
v_call: TRBV6-8
j_call: TRBJ2-3
cdr3_aa: CASRQDTDTQYF
cdr3_nt: TGTGCCAGCAGACAGGACACAGATACGCAGTATTTT

clone_size: NA
d_call: NA
v_call: TRBV14
j_call: TRBJ1-3
cdr3_aa: CASSREGPSRTIYF
cdr3_nt: TGTGCCAGCAGCCGAGAGGGGCCGTCCCGCACCATATATTTT

clone_size: NA
d_call: TRBD1
v_call: TRBV5-1
j_call: TRBJ1-3
cdr3_aa: CASSSTGGSVNTIYF
cdr3_nt: TGCGCCAGCAGTTCTACAGGGGGATCTGTAAACACCATATATTTT

clone_size: NA
d_call: NA
v_call: TRBV16
j_call: TRBJ1-2
cdr3_aa: CASSQSGGDYGYTF
cdr3_nt: TGTGCCAGCAGCCAATCTGGGGGGGACTATGGCTACACCTTC

clone_size: NA
d_call: TRBD2
v_call: TRBV19
j_call: TRBJ2-1
cdr3_aa: CASSRRESSYNEQFF
cdr3_nt: TGTGCCAGTAGTAGGCGGGAGAGCTCCTACAATGAGCAGTTCTTC

clone_size: NA
d_call: NA
v_call: TRBV6-5
j_call: TRBJ2-2
cdr3_aa: CASRADRTGELFF
cdr3_nt: TGTGCCAGCAGGGCTGACAGGACCGGGGAGCTGTTTTTT

clone_size: NA
d_call: TRBD2
v_call: TRBV13
j_call: TRBJ2-3
cdr3_aa: CASSLVASGGTDTQYF
cdr3_nt: TGTGCCAGCAGCTTAGTTGCTAGCGGTGGCACAGATACGCAGTATTTT

clone_size: NA
d_call: TRBD1
v_call: TRBV7-2
j_call: TRBJ1-1
cdr3_aa: CASTLDRGGTEAFF
cdr3_nt: TGTGCCAGCACCTTAGACAGGGGAGGCACTGAAGCTTTCTTT

clone_size: NA
d_call: NA
v_call: TRBV19
j_call: TRBJ1-5
cdr3_aa: CASSITGSNQPQHF
cdr3_nt: TGTGCCAGTAGTATCACGGGGAGCAATCAGCCCCAGCATTTT

clone_size: NA
d_call: TRBD1
v_call: TRBV5-1
j_call: TRBJ1-1
cdr3_aa: CASSFDRGNTEAFF
cdr3_nt: TGCGCCAGCAGCTTTGACAGGGGGAACACTGAAGCTTTCTTT

clone_size: NA
d_call: NA
v_call: TRBV2
j_call: TRBJ2-2
cdr3_aa: CASSETGGTGELFF
cdr3_nt: TGTGCCAGCAGTGAGACAGGCGGAACCGGGGAGCTGTTTTTT

clone_size: few
d_call: NA
v_call: TRBV7-9
j_call: TRBJ1-2
cdr3_aa: CASSSSMGLYTF
cdr3_nt: TGTGCCAGCAGCTCTTCCATGGGGCTTTACACCTTC

clone_size: NA
d_call: NA
v_call: TRBV19
j_call: TRBJ1-1
cdr3_aa: CASSIWQAGNTEAFF
cdr3_nt: TGTGCCAGTAGTATATGGCAGGCGGGAAACACTGAAGCTTTCTTT

clone_size: once
d_call: NA
v_call: TRBV28
j_call: TRBJ2-1
cdr3_aa: CATSRVRAGNEQFF
cdr3_nt: TGTGCCACCTCTAGGGTGAGGGCCGGCAATGAGCAGTTCTTC

clone_size: NA
d_call: TRBD2
v_call: TRBV30
j_call: TRBJ2-3
cdr3_aa: CAWNGLAESTDTQYF
cdr3_nt: TGTGCCTGGAATGGACTAGCGGAGAGCACAGATACGCAGTATTTT

clone_size: NA
d_call: TRBD1
v_call: TRBV15
j_call: TRBJ1-4
cdr3_aa: CAISRRGTGDEKLFF
cdr3_nt: TGTGCCATCAGCAGGAGAGGGACAGGGGATGAAAAACTGTTTTTT

clone_size: NA
d_call: TRBD1
v_call: TRBV6-8
j_call: TRBJ2-5
cdr3_aa: CASRQGLRDRVQETQYF
cdr3_nt: TGTGCCAGCAGACAAGGGTTGCGGGACAGGGTGCAAGAGACCCAGTACTTC

clone_size: NA
d_call: NA
v_call: TRBV4-1
j_call: TRBJ1-5
cdr3_aa: CASSQDSRTEEAQHF
cdr3_nt: TGCGCCAGCAGCCAAGATAGTAGGACGGAGGAAGCCCAGCATTTT

clone_size: NA
d_call: NA
v_call: TRBV30
j_call: TRBJ1-2
cdr3_aa: CAWSPTSNYGYTF
cdr3_nt: TGTGCCTGGAGCCCTACTTCAAACTATGGCTACACCTTC

clone_size: NA
d_call: NA
v_call: TRBV2
j_call: TRBJ2-5
cdr3_aa: CASTIGDVQLMSGTQYF
cdr3_nt: TGTGCCAGCACCATCGGGGATGTCCAGCTTATGTCGGGGACCCAGTACTTC

clone_size: NA
d_call: TRBD1
v_call: TRBV5-1
j_call: TRBJ2-3
cdr3_aa: CASSLPPGQAAYTQYF
cdr3_nt: TGCGCCAGCAGCTTGCCTCCGGGACAGGCGGCTTATACGCAGTATTTT

clone_size: few
d_call: NA
v_call: TRBV7-9
j_call: TRBJ2-1
cdr3_aa: CASSLEGNEQFF
cdr3_nt: TGTGCCAGCAGCTTAGAGGGGAATGAGCAGTTCTTC

clone_size: NA
d_call: TRBD2
v_call: TRBV27
j_call: TRBJ2-3
cdr3_aa: CASSSSLAASTDTQYF
cdr3_nt: TGTGCCAGCAGTTCTTCCCTAGCGGCTAGCACAGATACGCAGTATTTT

clone_size: NA
d_call: NA
v_call: TRBV18
j_call: TRBJ1-1
cdr3_aa: CASSPRTGENTEAFF
cdr3_nt: TGTGCCAGCTCACCCCGAACAGGTGAGAACACTGAAGCTTTCTTT

clone_size: NA
d_call: NA
v_call: TRBV5-1
j_call: TRBJ2-3
cdr3_aa: CASSLVLETDTQYF
cdr3_nt: TGCGCCAGCAGCTTGGTATTAGAGACAGATACGCAGTATTTT

clone_size: few
d_call: NA
v_call: TRBV6-1
j_call: TRBJ1-5
cdr3_aa: CASSVLAQPQHF
cdr3_nt: TGTGCCAGCAGTGTCCTAGCTCAGCCCCAGCATTTT

clone_size: NA
d_call: NA
v_call: TRBV28
j_call: TRBJ1-4
cdr3_aa: CASSWEGGDEKLFF
cdr3_nt: TGTGCCAGCAGTTGGGAGGGCGGGGATGAAAAACTGTTTTTT

clone_size: NA
d_call: NA
v_call: TRBV19
j_call: TRBJ2-1
cdr3_aa: CASSQAGGGSEQFF
cdr3_nt: TGTGCCAGTAGCCAAGCTGGGGGCGGGAGTGAGCAGTTCTTC

clone_size: few
d_call: TRBD2
v_call: TRBV28
j_call: TRBJ2-1
cdr3_aa: CASTTRIAGVNEQFF
cdr3_nt: TGTGCCAGCACCACGCGGATAGCGGGGGTCAATGAGCAGTTCTTC

clone_size: NA
d_call: NA
v_call: TRBV5-5
j_call: TRBJ1-2
cdr3_aa: CASIPSGISGYGYTF
cdr3_nt: TGTGCCAGCATCCCAAGCGGGATCTCGGGCTATGGCTACACCTTC

clone_size: few
d_call: TRBD2
v_call: TRBV7-9
j_call: TRBJ2-1
cdr3_aa: CASSHWTSGSIPNEQFF
cdr3_nt: TGTGCCAGCAGCCACTGGACTAGCGGGAGCATCCCCAATGAGCAGTTCTTC

clone_size: NA
d_call: NA
v_call: TRBV28
j_call: TRBJ2-7
cdr3_aa: CASAGSMSAYEQYF
cdr3_nt: TGTGCCAGTGCCGGGTCCATGAGCGCCTACGAGCAGTACTTC

clone_size: NA
d_call: NA
v_call: TRBV19
j_call: TRBJ2-4
cdr3_aa: CASSMDGGAGKNIQYF
cdr3_nt: TGTGCCAGTAGTATGGACGGGGGAGCTGGCAAAAACATTCAGTACTTC

clone_size: NA
d_call: NA
v_call: TRBV9
j_call: TRBJ2-1
cdr3_aa: CASSVAPREDNEQFF
cdr3_nt: TGTGCCAGCAGCGTAGCTCCCCGGGAAGACAATGAGCAGTTCTTC

clone_size: few
d_call: NA
v_call: TRBV4-1
j_call: TRBJ1-1
cdr3_aa: CASSRGISTEAFF
cdr3_nt: TGCGCCAGCAGCCGGGGCATAAGCACTGAAGCTTTCTTT

clone_size: few
d_call: NA
v_call: TRBV10-1
j_call: TRBJ2-5
cdr3_aa: CASRAGTSLLGETQYF
cdr3_nt: TGCGCCAGCAGAGCCGGGACAAGTCTTTTAGGGGAGACCCAGTACTTC

clone_size: NA
d_call: TRBD2
v_call: TRBV15
j_call: TRBJ2-4
cdr3_aa: CATSRDLAGDWSKNIQYF
cdr3_nt: TGTGCCACCAGCAGAGATCTAGCGGGAGATTGGTCCAAAAACATTCAGTACTTC

clone_size: NA
d_call: TRBD1
v_call: TRBV28
j_call: TRBJ1-1
cdr3_aa: CASTINRGPMNTEAFF
cdr3_nt: TGTGCCAGCACCATTAACAGGGGGCCCATGAACACTGAAGCTTTCTTT

clone_size: NA
d_call: NA
v_call: TRBV7-6
j_call: TRBJ2-6
cdr3_aa: CASSFSSGANVLTF
cdr3_nt: TGTGCCAGCAGCTTTAGCTCTGGGGCCAACGTCCTGACTTTC

clone_size: NA
d_call: TRBD2
v_call: TRBV2
j_call: TRBJ2-3
cdr3_aa: CASTPGAGGMTDTQYF
cdr3_nt: TGTGCCAGCACCCCAGGGGCGGGAGGAATGACAGATACGCAGTATTTT

clone_size: few
d_call: NA
v_call: TRBV19
j_call: TRBJ2-7
cdr3_aa: CASSELGRGSYEQYF
cdr3_nt: TGTGCCAGTAGTGAGCTCGGCAGGGGCTCCTACGAGCAGTACTTC

clone_size: NA
d_call: NA
v_call: TRBV6-1
j_call: TRBJ2-7
cdr3_aa: CASRDVGLSDYEQYF
cdr3_nt: TGTGCCAGCAGGGATGTGGGCCTATCTGACTACGAGCAGTACTTC

clone_size: NA
d_call: TRBD1
v_call: TRBV2
j_call: TRBJ2-5
cdr3_aa: CASIRRQGVGETQYF
cdr3_nt: TGTGCCAGCATACGTCGGCAGGGGGTAGGGGAGACCCAGTACTTC

clone_size: NA
d_call: NA
v_call: TRBV27
j_call: TRBJ1-1
cdr3_aa: CASSVSRGDLNTEAFF
cdr3_nt: TGTGCCAGCAGTGTTAGCAGGGGCGATCTGAACACTGAAGCTTTCTTT

clone_size: few
d_call: NA
v_call: TRBV18
j_call: TRBJ1-5
cdr3_aa: CASSTGRGYNQPQHF
cdr3_nt: TGTGCCAGCTCGACGGGCCGGGGGTACAATCAGCCCCAGCATTTT